The clone carrying this TCR beta chain came up once. These data originate in a study of blood T cell repertoires in COVID-19. Looked up from germline, CDR1 is SNHLY and CDR2 is FYNNEI. With 7 bases removed from V and 1 base from J, the gap between germline ends came to 16 bases. This CDR3 has 16 amino acids. Sequenced by immunoSEQ multiplex PCR; TCRdb stores in-frame clones only, minus some. The sample records under 20,000 clones, 75% to 90% being singletons. The gene calls are TRBV2 and TRBJ2-2; possibly TRBD2 for D (6 bases). Sequencing was performed on peripheral blood. This clonotype was sampled from a man in his 60s with active COVID-19. DNA of the CDR3: TGTGCCAGCAATGGGGACTCCTTGATGAACACCGGGGAGCTGTTTTTT. Translation: CASNGDSLMNTGELFF.